The clone carrying this T cell receptor (beta chain) was seen a handful of times. Its antigen remains unknown. Germline CDR1 and CDR2: MDHEN and SYDVKM. Trimming took 6 bases from V and 3 from J; bases not matched to a gene: 1. The CDR3 totals 12 residues. This specimen belongs to a study of beta chain features in type 1 diabetes. Background on the study: Over all samples combined, some 110 million sorted cells were examined.

Isolated RNA was reverse transcribed in full, so expressed TCRB transcripts were sequenced. The repertoire was sequenced with immunoSEQ multiplex PCR; TCRdb's copy has only in-frame clones and lacks some. The repertoire holds over 350,000 clones, with over 12% as singletons. Study results and caveats: Naive, central memory and Treg TCRB repertoires appeared more alike in patients than in healthy donors. Any HLA type influence on TCRB rearrangement was left unresolved here.

This receptor was taken from a woman aged 18-35 years in good health. V and J are TRBV28 and TRBJ1-1, with 7 bases identical to TRBD1. The specimen was naive CD4+ T cells from blood. This chain's CDR3 is CASRRGHTEAFF. The CDR3 DNA sequence: TGTGCCAGCAGGAGGGGGCACACTGAAGCTTTCTTT.